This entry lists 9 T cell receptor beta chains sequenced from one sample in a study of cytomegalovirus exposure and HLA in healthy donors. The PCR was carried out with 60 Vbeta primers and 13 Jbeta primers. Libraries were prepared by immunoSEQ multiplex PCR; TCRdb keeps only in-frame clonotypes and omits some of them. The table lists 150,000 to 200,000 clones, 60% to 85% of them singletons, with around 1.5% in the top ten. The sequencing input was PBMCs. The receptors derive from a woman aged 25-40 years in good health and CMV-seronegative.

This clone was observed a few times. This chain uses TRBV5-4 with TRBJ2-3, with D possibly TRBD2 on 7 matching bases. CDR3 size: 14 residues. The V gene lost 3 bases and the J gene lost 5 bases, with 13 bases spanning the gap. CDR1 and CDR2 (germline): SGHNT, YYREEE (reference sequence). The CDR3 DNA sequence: TGTGCCAGCAGCTACCGGGGAGGGGGAGATACGCAGTATTTT. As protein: CASSYRGGGDTQYF.

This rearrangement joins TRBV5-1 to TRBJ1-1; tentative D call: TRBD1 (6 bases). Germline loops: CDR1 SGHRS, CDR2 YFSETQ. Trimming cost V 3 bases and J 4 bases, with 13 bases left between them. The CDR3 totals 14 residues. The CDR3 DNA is TGCGCCAGCAGCTGGACGGGAGGGGGCACTGAAGCTTTCTTT. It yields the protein CASSWTGGGTEAFF.

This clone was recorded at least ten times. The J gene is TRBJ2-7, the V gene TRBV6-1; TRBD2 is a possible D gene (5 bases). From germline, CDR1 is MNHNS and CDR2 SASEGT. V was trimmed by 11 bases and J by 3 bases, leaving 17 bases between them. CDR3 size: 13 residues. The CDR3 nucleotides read TGTGCCGGCGGCGGGCAGCCAGTCTACGAGCAGTACTTC. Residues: CAGGGQPVYEQYF.

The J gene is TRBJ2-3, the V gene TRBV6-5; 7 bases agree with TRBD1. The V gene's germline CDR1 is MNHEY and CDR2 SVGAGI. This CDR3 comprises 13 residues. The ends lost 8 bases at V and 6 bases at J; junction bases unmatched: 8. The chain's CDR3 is CASSGTVFDTQYF. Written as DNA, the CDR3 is TGTGCCAGCTCCGGGACAGTCTTTGATACGCAGTATTTT.

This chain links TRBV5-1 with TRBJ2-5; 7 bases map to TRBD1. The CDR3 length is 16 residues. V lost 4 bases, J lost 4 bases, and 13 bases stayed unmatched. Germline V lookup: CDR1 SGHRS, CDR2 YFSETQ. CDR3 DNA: TGCGCCAGCAGCCAACTCGAGGGGGCGCTAGGAGAGACCCAGTACTTC. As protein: CASSQLEGALGETQYF.

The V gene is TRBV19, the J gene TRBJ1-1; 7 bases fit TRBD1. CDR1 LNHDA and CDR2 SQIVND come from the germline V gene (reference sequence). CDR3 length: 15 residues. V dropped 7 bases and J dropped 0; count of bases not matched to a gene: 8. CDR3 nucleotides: TGTGCCAGTAACCCCGGCAGGGGGGTGAACACTGAAGCTTTCTTT. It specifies CASNPGRGVNTEAFF.

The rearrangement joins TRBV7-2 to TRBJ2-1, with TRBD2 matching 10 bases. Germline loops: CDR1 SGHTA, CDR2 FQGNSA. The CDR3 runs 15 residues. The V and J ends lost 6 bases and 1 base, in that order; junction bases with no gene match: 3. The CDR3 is CASRASGGSYNEQFF. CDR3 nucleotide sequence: TGTGCCAGCAGAGCTAGCGGGGGTTCCTACAATGAGCAGTTCTTC.

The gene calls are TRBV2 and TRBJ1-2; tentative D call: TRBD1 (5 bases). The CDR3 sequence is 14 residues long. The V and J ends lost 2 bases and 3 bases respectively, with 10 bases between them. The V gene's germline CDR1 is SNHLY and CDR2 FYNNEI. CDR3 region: CASSEWQGDYGYTF. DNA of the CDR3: TGTGCCAGCAGTGAATGGCAGGGCGACTATGGCTACACCTTC.

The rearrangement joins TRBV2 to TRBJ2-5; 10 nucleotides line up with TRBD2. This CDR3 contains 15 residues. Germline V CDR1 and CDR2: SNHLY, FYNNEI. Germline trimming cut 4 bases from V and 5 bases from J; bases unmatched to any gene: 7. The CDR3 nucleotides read TGTGCCAGCAGTGGCCTAGCGGGGGCACGGGAGACCCAGTACTTC. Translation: CASSGLAGARETQYF.